The 20 T cell receptor beta chains below come from one sample, sequenced in a study of T-cell reconstitution after alpha-beta-depleted transplantation in children. Library preparation (for TCRbeta) was performed with unique molecular identifiers. Each CDR3 protein gets one entry after TCRdb re-called the PCR reads with MiXCR. The table lists about 830,000 distinct CDR3 sequences, roughly 16% of them singletons, with approximately 5% in the top ten. The sequences come from PBMCs, mostly from graft donor cells, collected 360 days after TCRalphabeta/CD19-depleted stem cell transplant. Source of these receptors: a male patient under 18 who had a stem cell transplant for acute lymphoblastic leukemia, so the T cells may come from the graft donor.

This clonotype has a handful of counts. V usage is TRBV24-1 and J usage is TRBJ2-1, with D hard to call. This CDR3 spans 13 amino acids. Germline V gene data show CDR1 as KGHDR and CDR2 as SFDVKD. V was shortened by 3 bases and J by 7 bases, with 9 bases between the two germline ends. In DNA form, the CDR3 reads TGTGCCACCAGTGATCCCCCAGGAAATGAGCAGTTCTTC. It encodes CATSDPPGNEQFF.

Only a few counts were recorded for this clonotype. The genes are TRBV20-1 and TRBJ1-6; D perhaps matches TRBD1 (6 bases). The CDR3 is 12 amino acids. The V gene lost 3 bases and the J gene lost 8 bases, with 8 bases spanning the gap. Germline CDR1 is DFQATT and CDR2 is SNEGSKA (reference sequence). The CDR3 nucleotides read TGCAGTGCTAGGAGGGGGTATTCACCCCTCCACTTT. Protein product: CSARRGYSPLHF.

The CDR3 region is CASSLGLDRVNTEAFF. The CDR3 DNA follows: TGTGCCAGCAGCCTGGGGCTGGACAGAGTGAACACTGAAGCTTTCTTT. The chain uses TRBV3-1 and TRBJ1-1; D is perhaps TRBD1 (6 bases). Per germline, CDR1 LGHDT and CDR2 YNNKEL (reference sequence). The V gene lost 4 bases and the J gene lost 0 bases, with 15 bases spanning the gap. The CDR3 spans 16 residues.

V is TRBV20-1 and J is TRBJ2-4; no clear D. Germline loops: CDR1 DFQATT, CDR2 SNEGSKA (reference sequence). This CDR3 comprises 13 residues. Here the CDR3 reads CSGRLIAKNIQYF. The CDR3 region has the DNA TGCAGCGGACGTCTAATAGCCAAAAACATTCAGTACTTC.

This rearrangement joins TRBV5-4 to TRBJ2-7; D may correspond to TRBD1 or TRBD2 (5 bases each). CDR3 length: 16 amino acids. Trimming left V 0 bases short and J 5 bases short, with 18 bases between. The V gene's germline CDR1 is SGHNT and CDR2 YYREEE (reference sequence). CDR3 sequence (DNA): TGTGCCAGCAGCTTGGGATGGGAGAGGGGTGTAGACGAGCAGTACTTC. This codes for CASSLGWERGVDEQYF.

The chain carries TRBV5-1 and TRBJ2-5; D not certain. This CDR3 is 16 amino acids long. The V end was cut by 5 bases, the J end by 2 bases, with 19 bases between. CDR1 and CDR2 (germline): SGHRS, YFSETQ. The CDR3 loop is CASSILPDVMQETQYF. The CDR3 region has the DNA TGCGCCAGCAGTATCCTCCCGGACGTAATGCAAGAGACCCAGTACTTC.

This clonotype has ten or more counts. This CDR3 is CASSVQGATNNSPLHF. CDR3 DNA: TGTGCCAGCAGCGTACAGGGGGCTACGAATAATTCACCCCTCCACTTT. The chain uses TRBV12-3 or TRBV12-4 and TRBJ1-6; TRBD1 agrees at 9 bases. V was pared by 6 bases and J by 5 bases, with 8 bases of the junction left unmatched. There are 16 residues in the CDR3.

Only a few counts were recorded for this clonotype. CDR3 sequence (DNA): TGTGCCAGCACCTTGGAGACAGGGGGCCGCTACGAGCAGTACTTC. It specifies CASTLETGGRYEQYF. The chain joins TRBV6-5 to TRBJ2-7; 10 bases are shared with TRBD1. The CDR3 totals 15 residues. CDR1 and CDR2 (germline): MNHEY, SVGAGI. The V gene end was trimmed by 7 bases and the J gene end by 3 bases; junction bases not matched to a gene: 9.

This clonotype was counted between two and nine times. The CDR3 DNA is TGTGCCAGCTCACCGGGAGCTGGGGCGAATGAGCAGTTCTTC. As protein: CASSPGAGANEQFF. V gene TRBV18 combines with J gene TRBJ2-1; TRBD1 or TRBD2 may be the D gene (5 bases each). Trimming took 3 bases from V and 7 from J, leaving 13 bases between them. Per germline, CDR1 KGHSH and CDR2 LQKENI. The CDR3 is made up of 14 amino acids.

This clonotype was found a few times. The J gene is TRBJ2-3, the V gene TRBV11-3, with TRBD2 matching 9 bases. The CDR3 is made up of 16 amino acids. Germline CDR1 SGHNT, CDR2 YENEEA. V lost 4 bases, J lost 4 bases, and 9 bases stayed unmatched. CDR3 region: CASSSIAGEDADTQYF. The DNA for the CDR3 is TGTGCCAGCAGCTCAATAGCGGGAGAGGACGCAGATACGCAGTATTTT.

This chain connects TRBV18 to TRBJ1-2; 12 bases are a match to TRBD1. V lost 3 bases and J lost 4; bases outside the gene matches: 3. The CDR3 runs 15 residues. Germline V CDR1 and CDR2: KGHSH, LQKENI. The CDR3 sequence: CASSPGTGGLYGYTF. CDR3 DNA: TGTGCCAGCTCACCCGGGACAGGGGGCCTCTATGGCTACACCTTC.

This clonotype has only a few counts. The chain is built from TRBV20-1 and TRBJ2-1, with D perhaps TRBD1 or TRBD2 (5 bases each). The germline gives CDR1 DFQATT, CDR2 SNEGSKA (reference sequence). V was shortened by 8 bases and J by 9 bases, with 14 bases between the two germline ends. CDR3 length: 11 residues. Here the CDR3 reads CSTGRRFEQFF. The CDR3 DNA follows: TGCAGTACGGGGCGGAGGTTTGAGCAGTTCTTC.

This sequence joins TRBV12-3 or TRBV12-4 and TRBJ2-2; tentatively, D is TRBD2 (5 bases). The CDR3 sequence is 15 residues long. Deletions cut 1 base from V and 6 bases from J, with 12 bases between. The CDR3 sequence: CASSLETSRPGELFF. The DNA of the CDR3 is TGTGCCAGCAGTTTAGAAACTAGTAGGCCCGGGGAGCTGTTTTTT.

This clonotype has just a few counts. J is TRBJ2-5 and V is TRBV5-1; D not certain. The germline CDR1 and CDR2 sequences are SGHRS and YFSETQ. Trimming left V 4 bases short and J 5 bases short, with 9 bases between. This CDR3 comprises 12 residues. The DNA of the CDR3 is TGCGCCAGCAGCCATGATAGGGAGACCCAGTACTTC. This encodes CASSHDRETQYF.

This clonotype was recorded a few times. The chain joins TRBV5-1 to TRBJ2-3; 7 bases fit TRBD1. J lost 4 bases, V lost 2 bases, and 7 bases had no gene match. Germline CDR1 is SGHRS and CDR2 is YFSETQ. The CDR3 sequence is 15 residues long. The CDR3 loop reads CASSFRQGAPDTQYF. DNA of the CDR3: TGCGCCAGCAGCTTCAGACAGGGTGCCCCAGATACGCAGTATTTT.

This clonotype was counted between two and nine times. The rearrangement links TRBV7-3 to TRBJ1-1, with a tentative D call TRBD1 (5 bases). Germline values: CDR1 SGHTA, CDR2 FQGTGA. This CDR3 has 16 residues. Trimming removed 0 bases from V and 5 bases from J, with 16 bases in between. The CDR3 coding sequence is TGTGCCAGCAGCTTAACAGGGGCAGGGTCGGAAACTGAAGCTTTCTTT. Its protein is CASSLTGAGSETEAFF.

The chain combines TRBV11-2 with TRBJ2-7, with a tentative D call TRBD2 (5 bases). The V end lost 0 bases, the J end lost 5 bases, and 14 bases lay between the germline ends. Germline V gene lookup returns CDR1 SGHAT and CDR2 FQNNGV. The CDR3 consists of 15 residues. In nucleotides, the CDR3 is TGTGCCAGCAGCTTAGACCTAGCTAGGTCCCACGAGCAGTACTTC. It encodes CASSLDLARSHEQYF.

This clonotype was observed a few times. V gene TRBV29-1 combines with J gene TRBJ2-7, with 10 positions matching TRBD2. Germline values: CDR1 SQVTM, CDR2 ANQGSEA. This CDR3 comprises 14 residues. V lost 6 bases to trimming and J lost 3 bases; unmatched junction nucleotides: 8. The CDR3 region has the DNA TGCAGCGTCCGCGGACTAGCGGAGAACTACGAGCAGTACTTC. Translating it yields CSVRGLAENYEQYF.

This clonotype was seen ten or more times. The V gene is TRBV20-1, the J gene TRBJ2-7, with TRBD2 identical over 7 bases. With V trimmed by 6 bases and J by 2 bases, 4 bases remained unmatched. Germline CDR1 and CDR2: DFQATT and SNEGSKA (reference sequence). The CDR3 spans 12 residues. This chain's CDR3 is CSANAGAYEQYF. Written as DNA, the CDR3 is TGCAGTGCCAATGCGGGGGCCTACGAGCAGTACTTC.

The chain joins TRBV5-1 to TRBJ2-1; a weak D match, TRBD2 (5 bases). This CDR3 contains 14 residues. V lost 7 bases to trimming and J lost 6 bases, with 17 bases between them. Germline CDR1 SGHRS, CDR2 YFSETQ. Here the CDR3 reads CASLSWEFPNEQFF. CDR3 DNA sequence: TGCGCCAGCCTCTCGTGGGAGTTTCCCAATGAGCAGTTCTTC.